Listed below are T cell receptor beta chains from one sample, sequenced in a study of technical replicates of blood from a handful of donors. Profiling relied on immunoSEQ multiplex PCR, and the TCRdb table lists in-frame clones only, not all of them. The table has roughly 50,000 clones, around 96% seen once; the top ten hold 3% to 3.5%. The specimen sequenced was PBMCs. These receptors were collected from a human donor in good health. Some clones in this sample may be carry-over from other donors' samples. CDR3s include the opening cysteine and the closing phenylalanine or tryptophan. Each record gives: J gene, D gene, clone size, V gene, CDR3 protein, CDR3 DNA. The D gene is left open where the match is weak. The size of a clone is reported for some rows only, either as once, few or many, or as a class for expanded clones.

TRBJ1-6 | - | few | TRBV4-3 | CASSQAGNSPLHF | TGCGCCAGCAGCCAAGCGGGTAATTCACCCCTCCACTTT
TRBJ2-2 | TRBD2 | - | TRBV4-3 | CASRAGMNTGELFF | TGCGCCAGCAGAGCGGGGATGAACACCGGGGAGCTGTTTTTT
TRBJ2-1 | - | - | TRBV7-2 | CASRRSGTLYNEQFF | TGTGCCAGCAGACGTTCCGGGACTCTTTACAATGAGCAGTTCTTC
TRBJ1-4 | - | - | TRBV6-5 | CASSYSGQRLFF | TGTGCCAGCAGTTACTCTGGACAGAGACTGTTTTTT
TRBJ2-7 | - | - | TRBV4-1 | CASSPGGGRTYEQYF | TGCGCCAGCAGCCCTGGCGGGGGCAGAACCTACGAGCAGTACTTC
TRBJ2-7 | TRBD2 | - | TRBV9 | CASSPRLAASYEQYF | TGTGCCAGCAGCCCTAGACTAGCGGCCTCCTACGAGCAGTACTTC
TRBJ1-2 | - | - | TRBV30 | CAWSRGWGDGYTF | TGTGCCTGGAGTCGAGGATGGGGGGATGGCTACACCTTC
TRBJ2-5 | TRBD2 | - | TRBV7-9 | CASSPSGRYQETQYF | TGTGCCAGCAGCCCTAGCGGGCGGTACCAAGAGACCCAGTACTTC
TRBJ2-3 | TRBD2 | - | TRBV6-8 | CASTIVGTSGNYTQYF | TGTGCCAGCACCATCGTAGGGACTAGCGGAAATTATACGCAGTATTTT
TRBJ2-3 | - | once | TRBV13 | CASSLGPLGGTTDTQYF | TGTGCCAGCAGCTTAGGGCCATTGGGGGGTACCACAGATACGCAGTATTTT
TRBJ2-5 | TRBD2 | - | TRBV4-3 | CASSQELAGVETQYF | TGCGCCAGCAGCCAAGAGTTGGCGGGAGTCGAGACCCAGTACTTC
TRBJ2-5 | - | - | TRBV6-5 | CASSFTSPQETQYF | TGTGCCAGCAGTTTTACTAGTCCCCAAGAGACCCAGTACTTC
TRBJ2-7 | TRBD2 | - | TRBV29-1 | CSATTGGDSYEQYF | TGCAGTGCCACCACGGGGGGGGACTCCTACGAGCAGTACTTC
TRBJ1-2 | - | - | TRBV6-1 | CASSEVGGRANYGYTF | TGTGCCAGCAGTGAAGTCGGAGGCCGAGCTAACTATGGCTACACCTTC
TRBJ2-7 | - | many | TRBV7-8 | CASRTAGLYEQYF | TGTGCCAGCAGAACAGCGGGTTTATACGAGCAGTACTTC
TRBJ2-1 | - | few | TRBV4-3 | CASSLGAGSSYNEQFF | TGCGCCAGCAGCCTCGGGGCCGGGAGCTCCTACAATGAGCAGTTCTTC
TRBJ2-7 | TRBD1 | - | TRBV9 | CASSRGTGWAYEQYF | TGTGCCAGCAGCAGAGGGACAGGGTGGGCCTACGAGCAGTACTTC
TRBJ2-1 | - | few | TRBV5-1 | CASSLAGINEQFF | TGCGCCAGCAGCTTGGCGGGGATCAATGAGCAGTTCTTC
TRBJ2-7 | TRBD2 | once | TRBV11-2 | CASSLASGGAEQYF | TGTGCCAGCAGCTTAGCTAGCGGGGGGGCCGAGCAGTACTTC
TRBJ1-1 | - | - | TRBV6-5 | CASSYSGHPNTEAFF | TGTGCCAGCAGTTACTCAGGACATCCCAACACTGAAGCTTTCTTT
TRBJ1-2 | - | - | TRBV19 | CASSMLQDGYTF | TGTGCCAGTAGTATGCTACAGGATGGCTACACCTTC
TRBJ1-6 | - | - | TRBV4-1 | CASSPQGTYNSPLHF | TGCGCCAGCAGCCCTCAGGGAACCTATAATTCACCCCTCCACTTT
TRBJ1-6 | - | - | TRBV4-2 | CASSQRDTAYPLHF | TGTGCCAGCAGCCAACGGGACACCGCTTATCCCCTCCACTTT
TRBJ1-5 | - | - | TRBV2 | CASSEERGNQPQHF | TGTGCCAGCAGTGAAGAACGGGGAAATCAGCCCCAGCATTTT
TRBJ2-7 | - | - | TRBV12-5 | CASGFSLGPYEQYF | TGTGCTAGTGGTTTCTCCCTGGGCCCCTACGAGCAGTACTTC
TRBJ1-2 | - | - | TRBV6-1 | CASTVKEGGYTF | TGTGCCAGCACCGTGAAGGAGGGTGGCTACACCTTC
TRBJ2-1 | - | - | TRBV30 | CAWSVNNEQFF | TGTGCCTGGAGCGTAAACAATGAGCAGTTCTTC
TRBJ2-3 | TRBD2 | - | TRBV5-1 | CASSPLGPGTSGTSTDTQYF | TGCGCCAGCAGCCCGTTGGGGCCCGGGACTAGCGGAACTAGCACAGATACGCAGTATTTT
TRBJ2-5 | TRBD1 | few | TRBV5-6 | CASSRNRGTTQYF | TGTGCCAGCAGCAGAAACAGGGGGACGACCCAGTACTTC
TRBJ1-1 | - | - | TRBV6-5 | CASTGGLAAFF | TGTGCCAGCACAGGAGGTTTGGCAGCTTTCTTT
TRBJ2-7 | - | - | TRBV7-8 | CASSRAVLSYEQYF | TGTGCCAGCAGCAGAGCGGTGCTCTCCTACGAGCAGTACTTC
TRBJ2-1 | TRBD2 | - | TRBV6-4 | CASSDSAGGPNEQFF | TGTGCCAGCAGTGACTCAGCGGGGGGGCCCAATGAGCAGTTCTTC
TRBJ2-7 | - | - | TRBV5-1 | CASSSGQRDEQYF | TGCGCCAGCAGCTCTGGACAGCGAGACGAGCAGTACTTC
TRBJ2-7 | TRBD1 | - | TRBV6-6 | CASSPRGQGWNEQYF | TGTGCCAGCAGCCCACGGGGACAGGGTTGGAACGAGCAGTACTTC
TRBJ2-5 | - | - | TRBV5-8 | CASSPGLLETQYF | TGTGCCAGCAGCCCGGGACTTCTAGAGACCCAGTACTTC
TRBJ2-7 | TRBD1 | - | TRBV2 | CASIGDREKQYF | TGTGCCAGCATTGGAGACAGGGAAAAGCAGTACTTC
TRBJ2-2 | - | - | TRBV7-9 | CASSSRDLNTGELFF | TGTGCCAGCAGCTCGAGGGACTTGAACACCGGGGAGCTGTTTTTT
TRBJ2-7 | TRBD1 | - | TRBV27 | CASSPDGDRVNLEQYF | TGTGCCAGCAGTCCCGACGGGGACAGGGTCAACCTCGAGCAGTACTTC
TRBJ2-3 | TRBD2 | - | TRBV4-3 | CASSGGLAGATDTQYF | TGCGCCAGCAGCGGGGGTCTAGCGGGGGCCACAGATACGCAGTATTTT
TRBJ1-2 | - | - | TRBV29-1 | CSGGTSLEGYTF | TGCAGCGGCGGGACTTCTCTGGAAGGCTACACCTTC
TRBJ2-3 | - | - | TRBV30 | CAWSPLTDTQYF | TGTGCCTGGAGTCCCCTCACAGATACGCAGTATTTT
TRBJ2-7 | TRBD1 | - | TRBV27 | CASRTGVREQYF | TGTGCCAGCAGGACAGGGGTTCGCGAGCAGTACTTC
TRBJ1-2 | - | - | TRBV2 | CASRGRGEFYGYTF | TGTGCCAGCAGAGGCAGGGGCGAATTCTATGGCTACACCTTC
TRBJ2-7 | - | - | TRBV7-6 | CASSPEGTPSYEQYF | TGTGCCAGCAGCCCAGAGGGTACCCCCTCCTACGAGCAGTACTTC
TRBJ2-2 | TRBD2 | - | TRBV7-8 | CAAGGENTGELFF | TGTGCCGCTGGGGGGGAGAACACCGGGGAGCTGTTTTTT
TRBJ1-1 | TRBD1 | - | TRBV7-2 | CASSQMAKQGFGTEAFF | TGTGCCAGCAGCCAGATGGCCAAACAGGGGTTTGGCACTGAAGCTTTCTTT